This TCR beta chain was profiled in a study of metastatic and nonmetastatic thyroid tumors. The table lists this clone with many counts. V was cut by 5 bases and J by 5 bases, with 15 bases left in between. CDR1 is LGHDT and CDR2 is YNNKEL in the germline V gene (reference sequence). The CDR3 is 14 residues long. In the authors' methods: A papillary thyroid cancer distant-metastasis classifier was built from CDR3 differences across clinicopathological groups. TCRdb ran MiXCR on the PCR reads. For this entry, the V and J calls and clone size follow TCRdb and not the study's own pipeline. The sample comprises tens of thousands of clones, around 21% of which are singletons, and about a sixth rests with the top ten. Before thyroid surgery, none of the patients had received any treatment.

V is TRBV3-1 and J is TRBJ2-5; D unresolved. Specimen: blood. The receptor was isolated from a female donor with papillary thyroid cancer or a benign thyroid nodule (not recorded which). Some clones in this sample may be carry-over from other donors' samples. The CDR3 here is CASSFQDLGETQYF. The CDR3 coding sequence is TGTGCCAGCAGCTTTCAAGACCTGGGGGAGACCCAGTACTTC.